Sequencing of this TCR beta chain was carried out in a study of cytomegalovirus exposure and HLA in healthy donors. PCR used 60 Vbeta primers and 13 Jbeta primers. Assay used: immunoSEQ multiplex PCR; TCRdb lists only in-frame clones, some missing. The sample shows some 150,000 clones, over 60% of them seen only once. Study-wide points: When the data were analyzed later, several of the most significant clusters appeared to be linked to common viral pathogens.

This clone was found a few times. Antigen specificity is unknown. With 2 bases clipped from V and 2 bases from J, the junction kept 3 bases outside the gene matches. Germline V gene lookup returns CDR1 MNHNS and CDR2 SASEGT. The length of the CDR3 is 14 residues. The sequenced sample was PBMCs. J is TRBJ2-7 and V is TRBV6-1, with TRBD1 matching over 7 bases. The origin of this receptor is a woman aged 30 to 39 in good health and CMV-seropositive. The CDR3 DNA follows: TGTGCCAGCAGTGAACAGGGGGTTCCCTACGAGCAGTACTTC. Protein product: CASSEQGVPYEQYF.